This T cell receptor (beta chain) was captured in a study of identifying expanded T cells in peripheral blood. The study, taken as a whole, reports: Differentially abundant clones: roughly 1.2 between replicates, about 17 at roughly 15 days, 19 at four. Across healthy donors, higher total template counts meant significantly greater roughly two-week count variance.

Collection occurred without any documented infections or immune events in donors. Germline assignment: CDR1 MDHEN and CDR2 SYDVKM. This CDR3 is 12 amino acids long. J was trimmed by 5 bases and V by 8 bases; bases with no gene match: 3. Of note for this clone: Its antigen is not identified.

Sequenced by immunoSEQ multiplex PCR; TCRdb stores in-frame clones only, minus some. Of about 100,000 clones listed, around 85% are singletons. V is TRBV28 and J is TRBJ2-7; TRBD1 aligns across 10 bases. The TCR comes from a person between 18 and 70 years old in good health. Sequenced input: blood. The CDR3 protein is CASWDRGDEQYF. CDR3 DNA: TGTGCCAGCTGGGACAGGGGAGACGAGCAGTACTTC.